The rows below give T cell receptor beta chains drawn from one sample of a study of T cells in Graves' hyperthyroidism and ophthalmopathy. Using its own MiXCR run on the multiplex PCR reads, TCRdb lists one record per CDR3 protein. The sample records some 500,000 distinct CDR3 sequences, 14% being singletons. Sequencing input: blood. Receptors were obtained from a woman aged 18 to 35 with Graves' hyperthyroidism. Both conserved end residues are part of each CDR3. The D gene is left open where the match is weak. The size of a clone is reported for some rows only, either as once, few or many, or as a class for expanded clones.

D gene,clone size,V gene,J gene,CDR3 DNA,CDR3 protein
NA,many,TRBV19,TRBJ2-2,TGTGCCTCAAGAACCGGGACACTAAACACCGGGGAGCTGTTTTTT,CASRTGTLNTGELFF
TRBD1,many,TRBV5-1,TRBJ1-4,TGCGCCAGCAGCGTACAGGGGGCAACTAATGAAAAACTGTTTTTT,CASSVQGATNEKLFF
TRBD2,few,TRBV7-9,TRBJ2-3,TGTGCCAGCAGCTTTCCCCGACTAGCGGGAGATGTCGTAGGTACAGATACGCAGTATTTT,CASSFPRLAGDVVGTDTQYF
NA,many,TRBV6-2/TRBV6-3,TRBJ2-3,TGTGCCAGCACCCATAGCGGAGAGACAGATACGCAGTATTTT,CASTHSGETDTQYF
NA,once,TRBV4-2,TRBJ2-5,TGTGCCAGCAGCCGAGAGGAGCGGGTCCAAGAGACCCAGTACTTC,CASSREERVQETQYF
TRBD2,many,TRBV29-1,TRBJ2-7,TGCAGCGTTGAAGCGGCGGGAGGGCTCTCCTACGAGCAGTACTTC,CSVEAAGGLSYEQYF
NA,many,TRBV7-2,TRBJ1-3,TGTGCCAGCAGCCGTCCAACTGGAAACACCATATATTTT,CASSRPTGNTIYF
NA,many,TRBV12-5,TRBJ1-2,TGTGCTAGTGGTCGCGGACAGACTAACTATGGCTACACCTTC,CASGRGQTNYGYTF
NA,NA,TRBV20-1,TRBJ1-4,TGCAGTGCTAGGGCGGGGGCAGGTGAAAAACTGTTTTTT,CSARAGAGEKLFF
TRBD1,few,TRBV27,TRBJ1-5,TGTGCCAGCAGCCCTAAACAGGGGCTTAGCAATCAGCCCCAGCATTTT,CASSPKQGLSNQPQHF
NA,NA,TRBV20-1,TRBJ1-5,TGCAGTGCCCACGGTGTTGGTAGCAATCAGCCCCAGCATTTT,CSAHGVGSNQPQHF
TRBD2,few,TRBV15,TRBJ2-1,TGTGCCACCAGCAGAGGGTCTAGCGGGGGGGCCAAGCAGTTCTTC,CATSRGSSGGAKQFF
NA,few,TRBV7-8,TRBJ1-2,TGTGCCAGCACCCCTCCCCGTTTCCACTCAAACTATGGCTACACCTTC,CASTPPRFHSNYGYTF
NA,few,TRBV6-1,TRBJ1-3,TGTGCCAGCAGTCCCCTACCCCAGTCTGGAAACACCATATATTTT,CASSPLPQSGNTIYF
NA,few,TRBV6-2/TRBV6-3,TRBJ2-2,TGTGCCACCCTAATTTACACCGGGGAGCTGTTTTTT,CATLIYTGELFF
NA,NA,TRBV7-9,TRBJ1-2,TGTGCCAGCAGCTTTGTACCCCCAGGGAGGGGTGGCTACACCTTC,CASSFVPPGRGGYTF
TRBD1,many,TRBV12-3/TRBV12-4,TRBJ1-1,TGTGCCAGCAGTACCCCCCCGCCCGGGACAGGGGGTTTAGCTTTCTTT,CASSTPPPGTGGLAFF
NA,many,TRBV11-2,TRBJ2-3,TGTGCCAGCAGCCCCGGGTCGAGAAGCACAGATACGCAGTATTTT,CASSPGSRSTDTQYF
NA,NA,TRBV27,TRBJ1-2,TGTGCCAGCAGTTACACAGGGTACGGTGGCTACACCTTC,CASSYTGYGGYTF
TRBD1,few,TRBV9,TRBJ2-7,TGTGCCAGCAGCGTACGAAGGACAGGGCGCGAGCAGTACTTC,CASSVRRTGREQYF
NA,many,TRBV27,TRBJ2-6,TGTGCCAGCACCTCAATCGGCTTATCTGGGGCCAACGTCCTGACTTTC,CASTSIGLSGANVLTF
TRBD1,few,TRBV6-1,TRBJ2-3,TGTGCCAGCAGAATCCTCGGACAGGGTCGCACAGATACGCAGTATTTT,CASRILGQGRTDTQYF